This T cell receptor (beta chain) was recorded in a study of blood T cell repertoires in COVID-19. Study-level background: COVID-19 samples from acute and convalescent phases originated in the United States, Italy and Spain. PBMCs, B-cell-depleted T cells, or T cells were the source of the cDNA or gDNA that made up the material.

This clone was observed a few times. The CDR3 runs 13 residues. Germline V lookup: CDR1 MNHEY, CDR2 SVGAGI. Trimming removed 6 bases from V and 5 bases from J, with 10 bases in between. In the original workflow: Estimation of nucleated cell counts was performed using reference gene primer amplification. Measured with immunoSEQ multiplex PCR; TCRdb has only the in-frame clones, and not every one. V and J calls and clone size are copied from that table; D and trimming were computed from the DNA. The table has 200,000 to 250,000 clones, around four fifths seen once. This TCR was sampled from a woman aged 65 to 85 with acute or convalescent COVID-19. The V gene is TRBV6-5, the J gene TRBJ1-4, with D perhaps matching TRBD1 (5 bases). The sequenced sample consisted of peripheral blood. The CDR3 sequence is CASRWQGNEKLFF. The CDR3 DNA follows: TGTGCCAGCAGATGGCAGGGAAATGAAAAACTGTTTTTT.